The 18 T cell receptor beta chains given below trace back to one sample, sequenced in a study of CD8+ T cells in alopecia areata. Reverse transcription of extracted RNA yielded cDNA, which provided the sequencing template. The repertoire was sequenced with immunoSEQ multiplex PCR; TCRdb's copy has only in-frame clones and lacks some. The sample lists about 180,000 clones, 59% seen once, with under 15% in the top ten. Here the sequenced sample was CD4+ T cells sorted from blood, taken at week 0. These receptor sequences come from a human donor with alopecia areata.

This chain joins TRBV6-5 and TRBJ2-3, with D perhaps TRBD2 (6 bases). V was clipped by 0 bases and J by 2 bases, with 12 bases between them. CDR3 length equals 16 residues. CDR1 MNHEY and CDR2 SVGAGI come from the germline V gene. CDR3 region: CASSYSSGDSTDTQYF. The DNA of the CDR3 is TGTGCCAGCAGTTACTCTAGCGGTGACTCCACAGATACGCAGTATTTT.

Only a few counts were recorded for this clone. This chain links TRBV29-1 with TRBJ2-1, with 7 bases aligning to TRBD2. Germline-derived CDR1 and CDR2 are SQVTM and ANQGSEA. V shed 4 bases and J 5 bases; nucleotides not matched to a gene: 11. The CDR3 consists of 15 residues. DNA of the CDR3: TGCAGCGTTGCTGCCCGACTAGCCACCAACAATGAGCAGTTCTTC. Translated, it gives CSVAARLATNNEQFF.

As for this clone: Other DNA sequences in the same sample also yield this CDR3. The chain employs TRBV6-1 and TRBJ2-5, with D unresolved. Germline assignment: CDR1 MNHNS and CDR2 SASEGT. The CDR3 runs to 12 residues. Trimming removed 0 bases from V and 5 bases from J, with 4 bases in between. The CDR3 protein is CASSEARETQYF. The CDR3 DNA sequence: TGTGCCAGCAGTGAAGCCCGGGAGACCCAGTACTTC.

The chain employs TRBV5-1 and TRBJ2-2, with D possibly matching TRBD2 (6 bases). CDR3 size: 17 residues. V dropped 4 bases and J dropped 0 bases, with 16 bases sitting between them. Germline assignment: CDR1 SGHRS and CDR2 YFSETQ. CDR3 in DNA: TGCGCCAGCAGCAGAGATCCGGGGGAGCCGAACACCGGGGAGCTGTTTTTT. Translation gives CASSRDPGEPNTGELFF.

This chain's CDR3 is CASSQGYGYEQYF. CDR3 in DNA: TGTGCCAGCAGCCAAGGTTACGGCTACGAGCAGTACTTC. This chain connects TRBV4-2 to TRBJ2-7, with no clear D. Germline V gene data show CDR1 as LGHNA and CDR2 as YNFKEQ. V was trimmed by 1 base and J by 3 bases, leaving 7 bases between them. This CDR3 is built from 13 residues.

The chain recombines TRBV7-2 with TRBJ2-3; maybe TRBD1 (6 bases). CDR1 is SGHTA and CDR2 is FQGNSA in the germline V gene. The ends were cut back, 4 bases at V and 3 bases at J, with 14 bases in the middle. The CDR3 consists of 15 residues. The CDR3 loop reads CASSWGPGWTDTQYF. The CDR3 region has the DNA TGTGCCAGCAGCTGGGGGCCCGGTTGGACAGATACGCAGTATTTT.

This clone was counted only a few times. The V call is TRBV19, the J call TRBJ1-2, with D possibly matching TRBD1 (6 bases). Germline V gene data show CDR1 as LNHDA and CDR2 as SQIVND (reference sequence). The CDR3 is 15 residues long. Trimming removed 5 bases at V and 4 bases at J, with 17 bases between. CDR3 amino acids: CASSSPGTFSYGYTF. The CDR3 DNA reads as TGTGCCAGTAGTTCTCCCGGGACATTCAGCTATGGCTACACCTTC.

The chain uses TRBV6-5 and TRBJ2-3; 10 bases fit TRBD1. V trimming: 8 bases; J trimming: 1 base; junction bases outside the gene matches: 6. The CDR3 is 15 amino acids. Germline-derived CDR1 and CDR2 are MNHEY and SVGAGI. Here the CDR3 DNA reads TGTGCCAGCTCGATGACAGGGGGCGGCACAGATACGCAGTATTTT. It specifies CASSMTGGGTDTQYF.

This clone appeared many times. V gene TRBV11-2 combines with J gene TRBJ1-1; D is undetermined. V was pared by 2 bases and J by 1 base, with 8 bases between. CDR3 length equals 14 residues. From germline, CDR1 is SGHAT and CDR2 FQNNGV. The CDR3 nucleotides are TGTGCCAGCAGCTTAACTCGGGGGAACACTGAAGCTTTCTTT. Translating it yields CASSLTRGNTEAFF.

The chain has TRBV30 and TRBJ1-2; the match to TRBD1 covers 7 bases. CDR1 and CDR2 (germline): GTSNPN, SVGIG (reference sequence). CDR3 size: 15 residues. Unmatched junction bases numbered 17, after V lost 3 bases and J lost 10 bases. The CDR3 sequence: CAWRSSKGQWGAYTF. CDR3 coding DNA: TGTGCCTGGAGAAGTTCGAAGGGACAGTGGGGGGCCTACACCTTC.

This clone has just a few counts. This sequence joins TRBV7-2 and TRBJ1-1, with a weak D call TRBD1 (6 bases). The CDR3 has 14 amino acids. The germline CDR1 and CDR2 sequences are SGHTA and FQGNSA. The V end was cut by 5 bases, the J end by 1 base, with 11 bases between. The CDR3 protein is CASSPQGQNTEAFF. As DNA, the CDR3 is TGTGCCAGCAGCCCCCAGGGACAGAACACTGAAGCTTTCTTT.

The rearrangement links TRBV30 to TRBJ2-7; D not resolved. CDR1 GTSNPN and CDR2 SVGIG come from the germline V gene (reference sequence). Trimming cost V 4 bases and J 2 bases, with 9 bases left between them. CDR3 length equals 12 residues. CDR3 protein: CAWKAVTYEQYF. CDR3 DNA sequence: TGTGCCTGGAAGGCGGTTACCTACGAGCAGTACTTC. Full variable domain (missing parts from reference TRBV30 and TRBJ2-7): SQTIHQWPATLVQPVGSPLSLECTVEGTSNPNLYWYRQAAGRGLQLLFYSVGIGQISSEVPQNLSASRPQDRQFILSSKKLLLSDSGFYLCAWKAVTYEQYFGPGTRLTVT.

In DNA form, the CDR3 reads TGCAGCGGGGCCTGGGGCCGCACAGATACGCAGTATTTT. Residues: CSGAWGRTDTQYF. V and J are TRBV29-1 and TRBJ2-3; TRBD1 might be the D (5 bases). Germline loops: CDR1 SQVTM, CDR2 ANQGSEA. The length of the CDR3 is 13 residues. Trimming cost V 7 bases and J 1 base, with 12 bases left between them.

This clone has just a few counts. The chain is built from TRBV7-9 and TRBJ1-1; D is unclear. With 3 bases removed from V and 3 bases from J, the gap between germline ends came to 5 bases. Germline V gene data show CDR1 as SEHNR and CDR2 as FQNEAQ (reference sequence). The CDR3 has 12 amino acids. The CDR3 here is CASSFGDTEAFF. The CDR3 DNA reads TGTGCCAGCAGCTTTGGTGACACTGAAGCTTTCTTT.

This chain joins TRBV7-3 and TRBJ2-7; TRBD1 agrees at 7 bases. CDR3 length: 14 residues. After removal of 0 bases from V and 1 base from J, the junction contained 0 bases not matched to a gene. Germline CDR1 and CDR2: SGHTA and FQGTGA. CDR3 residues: CASSLTGQSYEQYF. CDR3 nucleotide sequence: TGTGCCAGCAGCTTAACGGGACAGTCCTACGAGCAGTACTTC.

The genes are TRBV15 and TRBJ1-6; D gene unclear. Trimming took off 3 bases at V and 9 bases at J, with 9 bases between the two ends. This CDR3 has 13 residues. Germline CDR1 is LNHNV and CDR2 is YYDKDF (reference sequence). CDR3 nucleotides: TGTGCCACCAGCAGTTCCCTGGTTTCACCCCTCCACTTT. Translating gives CATSSSLVSPLHF.

This chain's CDR3 is CASSQDRHTGELFF. The CDR3, as DNA: TGTGCCAGCAGCCAAGATCGGCACACCGGGGAGCTGTTTTTT. This chain uses TRBV4-2 with TRBJ2-2, with D unclear. V was shortened by 0 bases and J by 3 bases, with 5 bases between the two germline ends. Germline-derived CDR1 and CDR2 are LGHNA and YNFKEQ. This CDR3 region has 14 residues.

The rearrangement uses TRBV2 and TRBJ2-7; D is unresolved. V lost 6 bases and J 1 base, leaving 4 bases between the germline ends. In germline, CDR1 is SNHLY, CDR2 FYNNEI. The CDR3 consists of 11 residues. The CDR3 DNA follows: TGTGCCAGCAGCCAGTCCTACGAGCAGTACTTC. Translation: CASSQSYEQYF. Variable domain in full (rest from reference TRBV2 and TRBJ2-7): EPEVTQTPSHQVTQMGQEVILRCVPISNHLYFYWYRQILGQKVEFLVSFYNNEISEKSEIFDDQFSVERPDGSNFTLKIRSTKLEDSAMYFCASSQSYEQYFGPGTRLTVT.